The TCR beta chain under discussion was sequenced for a study of prognosis after radiotherapy for stage I lung cancer (dated by TCRdb to the early 2020s). Some background on the complete study: Between early 2018 and 2019, roughly 20 patients with stage I NSCLC were enrolled in Nanjing, China. Newly diagnosed primary stage I lung tumors occurred in around 13 patients, and oligometastatic NSCLC after surgical resection of the primary tumor occurred in 4 or 5. All patients were considered medically inoperable, owing to comorbidities in about 13 and refusal of surgery in about seven. The cohort comprised roughly 12 men and 5 or 6 women with a median age of approximately 70 years, ranging from about 50 to 84 years. About twelve patients had adenocarcinoma and several had squamous cell carcinoma as the tumor histology. SBRT was delivered in 3 to 5 fractions with a biologically effective dose of at least 100 Gy, and image-guided IMRT or VMAT was used for delivery. In every patient, SBRT was given without any concurrent therapy. After SBRT, distant metastases developed in four of the 19 patients at a median of 7 months, while the remaining 15 patients had no significant progression. This study profiled peripheral blood TCR beta repertoires from stage I NSCLC patients before and after stereotactic body radiotherapy and linked the repertoires to distant failure. For each of the approximately 20 patients, one blood sample was taken before SBRT and one after, so the study sequenced some 38 samples in total.

This clonotype was counted at least ten times. No antigen is known for it. No base-level quality is on record; no much larger clone is a single base apart. Results and caveats for the whole study, not just this receptor: After SBRT, the count of unique TCR clones dropped from a median of approximately 11,000 beforehand to nearly 7,000 afterward (Wilcoxon paired P=0.011). Post-SBRT Shannon entropy and its change from baseline were lower in patients who developed distant metastases; baseline Shannon entropy was not associated with metastases. None of the reported P values were adjusted for multiple comparisons. The small cohort and short follow-up limited the study, so independent validation of the findings is needed. Tumor specificity of expanded TCR clones was not determined. Differences by metastasis status were reportedly seen in TRBV and TRBJ usage frequencies, involving two V genes at baseline and, after SBRT, several V genes and two J genes.

Two rounds of multiplex PCR on genomic DNA were used to amplify the TCR beta CDR3 region. The first PCR round used primers specific to each TRBV and TRBJ gene, with sequences filed in Chinese patent CN105087789A. Universal primers were used in the second round of PCR. The Roche High Pure PCR Template Preparation Kit was used to extract genomic DNA from frozen PBMCs. Libraries were sequenced paired-end with 151 bp reads on an Illumina HiSeq 3000. Concerning the study's data processing: CutAdapt was used to discard raw reads that did not contain the multiplex PCR primer sequences. High-quality paired reads were merged into contigs with PEAR. MiXCR assigned TRB V, D and J gene segments to each contig by aligning to reference sequences. To remove sequencing errors, CDR3 sequences were clustered according to base quality and sequence similarity. Shannon entropy normalized by the natural log of productive TCR sequence number was used as the measure of diversity. Clonality was computed as one minus the ratio of Shannon entropy to the natural log of the number of unique clonotypes. The Youden index of ROC curves was used to select progression-free survival cut-offs for repertoire metrics, and analyses were performed in R 3.5.3. TCRdb applied fastp at Q25 and MiXCR to the public reads, then kept only in-frame beta chains. Every entry covers one CDR3 protein and lists the most common genes and DNA from its rows. The V and J calls here are based on TCRdb, not the publication. The sample yields roughly 30,000 distinct CDR3 sequences; 30% to 35% were counted once. Roughly 27% of the sample lies in the top ten.

No patient had a history of other malignancies or prior chemotherapy or radiotherapy, and all had node-negative disease on CT and PET/CT. At each of two time points, around 6.1 milliliters of peripheral venous blood were collected into EDTA tubes. Ficoll-Paque Plus density-gradient centrifugation was used to isolate PBMCs. Immediately after collection, samples were stored at -80 degrees C until analysis. V is cut by 7 bases and J by 3 bases, and the space between the germline ends is 12 bases. The CDR3 goes from the cysteine to the phenylalanine over 13 residues. Only the CDR3 DNA stays, 39 bases, in frame from base 1. CDR1 is given as LNHDA and CDR2 as SQIVND, both from the germline V gene (reference sequence).

Specimen: PBMCs, collected before or after stereotactic body radiation therapy (not recorded which). This TCR derives from a donor of 50 years or more with non-small cell lung cancer. The rearrangement combines TRBV19 with TRBJ1-2, with a tentative D gene TRBD1 over 5 matching bases. The DNA is TGTGCCAGTAACGGACACCCCGACTATGGCTACACCTTC. It is translated as CASNGHPDYGYTF. With the rest looked up from the reference TRBV19 and TRBJ1-2 genes rather than sequenced, the full variable domain is DGGITQSPKYLFRKEGQNVTLSCEQNLNHDAMYWYRQDPGQGLRLIYYSQIVNDFQKGDIAEGYSVSREKKESFPLTVTSAQKNPTAFYLCASNGHPDYGYTFGSGTRLTVV.